Included here is one T cell receptor (beta chain) sequence, with context. Its specificity is unknown. Germline values: CDR1 DFQATT, CDR2 SNEGSKA (reference sequence). The CDR3 runs 15 residues. Germline trimming cut 2 bases from V and 2 bases from J; bases unmatched to any gene: 4. These data originate in a study of T-cell memory formation after mild COVID-19. Study-level points and caveats: Clones that contracted clustered mainly in CM and EM if CD4+ and in EMRA if CD8+.

TCRdb independently ran MiXCR on the 5' RACE reads; one entry per CDR3 protein. Here the sample spans under 700,000 distinct CDR3 sequences, about 20% being singletons. The receptor was derived from an adult woman who had mild COVID-19 (a few samples of this study predate the infection). Cell type and time point are not known. The sample taken for sequencing was PBMCs or a T cell subset sorted from them (not recorded which). The chain joins TRBV20-1 to TRBJ2-1; 9 positions agree with TRBD2. The CDR3 nucleotides are TGCAGTGCTAGAAGTAGCGGGAGAGCCTACAATGAGCAGTTCTTC. Translated: CSARSSGRAYNEQFF.